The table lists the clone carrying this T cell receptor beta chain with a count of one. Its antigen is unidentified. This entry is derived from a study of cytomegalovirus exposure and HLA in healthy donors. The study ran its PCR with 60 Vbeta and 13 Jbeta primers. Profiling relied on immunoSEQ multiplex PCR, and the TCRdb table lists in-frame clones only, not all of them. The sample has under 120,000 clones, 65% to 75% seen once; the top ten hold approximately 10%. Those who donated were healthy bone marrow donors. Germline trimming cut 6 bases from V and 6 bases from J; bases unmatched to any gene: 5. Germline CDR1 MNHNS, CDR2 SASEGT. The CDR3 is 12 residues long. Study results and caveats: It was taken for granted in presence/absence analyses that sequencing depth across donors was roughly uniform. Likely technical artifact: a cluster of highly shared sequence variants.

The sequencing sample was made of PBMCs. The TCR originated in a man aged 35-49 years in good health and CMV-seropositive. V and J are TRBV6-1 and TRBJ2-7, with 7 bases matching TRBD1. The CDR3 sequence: CASRIDRVEQYF. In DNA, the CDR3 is TGTGCCAGCAGAATAGACAGGGTCGAGCAGTACTTC.